What follows describes a single T cell receptor beta chain. Its specificity is unknown. V dropped 2 bases and J dropped 10 bases, with 13 bases sitting between them. This CDR3 is built from 14 residues. Germline V gene data show CDR1 as SGHNT and CDR2 as YYREEE (reference sequence). The source of the sample is a study of T cell responses to AZD1222 COVID-19 vaccine. Overall study results and limits: Reportedly, close to half of spike-specific TCRs are directed against unmutated variant regions.

Libraries were prepared by immunoSEQ multiplex PCR; TCRdb keeps only in-frame clonotypes and omits some of them. The table records about 98,000 clones, 80% to 85% of them present only once. The origin of this receptor is an adult in good health. The chain combines TRBV5-4 with TRBJ1-6; the D is unclear. The sample consisted of peripheral blood, taken on day 0 of AZD1222 vaccination. In DNA form, the CDR3 reads TGTGCCAGCAGCTTCCGTGACGGAGCCTCACCCCTCCACTTT. This gives the protein CASSFRDGASPLHF.